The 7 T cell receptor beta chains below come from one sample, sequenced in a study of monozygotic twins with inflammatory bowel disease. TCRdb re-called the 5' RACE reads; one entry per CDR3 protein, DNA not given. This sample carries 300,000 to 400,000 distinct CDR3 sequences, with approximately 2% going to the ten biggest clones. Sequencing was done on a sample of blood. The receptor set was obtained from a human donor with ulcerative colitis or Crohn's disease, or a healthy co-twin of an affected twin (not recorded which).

This CDR3 reads CASQGTTSTDTQYF. The rearrangement links TRBV6-1 to TRBJ2-3; TCRdb names TRBD2, which stays unverified in the absence of DNA. Germline V gives CDR1 MNHNS, CDR2 SASEGT. The CDR3 is 14 residues long.

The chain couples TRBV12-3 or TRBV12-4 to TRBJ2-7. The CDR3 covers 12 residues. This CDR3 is CASSYKRYEQYF.

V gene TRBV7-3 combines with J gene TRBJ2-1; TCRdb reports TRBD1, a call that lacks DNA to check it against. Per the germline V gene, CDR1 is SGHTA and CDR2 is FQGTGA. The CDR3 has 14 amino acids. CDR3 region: CASSSYPGNNEQFF.

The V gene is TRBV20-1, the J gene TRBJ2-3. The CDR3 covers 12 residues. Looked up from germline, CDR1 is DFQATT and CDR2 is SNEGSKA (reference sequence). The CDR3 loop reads CSASRSTDTQYF.

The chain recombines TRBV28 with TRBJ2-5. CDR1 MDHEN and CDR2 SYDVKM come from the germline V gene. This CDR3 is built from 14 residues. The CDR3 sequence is CATIRLKYQETQYF.

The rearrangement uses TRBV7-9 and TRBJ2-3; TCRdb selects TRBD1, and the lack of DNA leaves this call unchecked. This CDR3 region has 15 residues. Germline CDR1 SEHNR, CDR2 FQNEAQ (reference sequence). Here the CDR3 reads CASSFGAGPQDTQYF.

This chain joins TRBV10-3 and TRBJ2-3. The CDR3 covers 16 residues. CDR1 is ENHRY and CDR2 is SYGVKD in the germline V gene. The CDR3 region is CAISESHGPSTDTQYF.